This T cell receptor beta chain is from a study of blood T cells in healthy people across ages. A J-beta primer mix and a sample-barcoded 5' primer were used in a second PCR of about 6 to 12 cycles. Researchers report that a template-switch adaptor with 12 random nucleotides tagged each cDNA molecule. Each single sample gave us at least 2.5 million CDR3-containing paired-end reads. TCRdb redid the calling of the 5' RACE reads with MiXCR, one entry per CDR3 protein. The table has about 570,000 distinct CDR3 sequences, roughly 28% seen once; the top ten hold under 20%. Deletions cut 3 bases from V and 6 bases from J, with 14 bases between. This CDR3 region has 14 residues. Germline loops: CDR1 ENHRY, CDR2 SYGVKD. This clonotype was counted many times. Its antigen is still unknown. Study-wide points: The long-lived group displayed more naive CD4+ cells, plus higher diversity, than the aged donors did.

The clonotype was recovered from a woman between 65 and 79 years old in good health. The specimen sequenced was blood. The chain has TRBV10-3 and TRBJ2-5, with TRBD1 as a possible D gene (5 bases). This chain's CDR3 is CAISDRASRKTQYF. The CDR3 DNA sequence: TGTGCCATCAGTGACAGGGCCTCCAGAAAGACCCAGTACTTC.